A selection of T cell receptor beta chains follows, all from one sample in a study of CD8 T cells in ankylosing spondylitis. TCRdb analysed the 5' RACE reads with MiXCR anew, one entry per CDR3 protein. The repertoire holds about 130,000 distinct CDR3 sequences, with over 7% as singletons. The sequenced sample was blood, either unsorted or a sorted T cell fraction (not recorded which). Receptors originate from a male donor with ankylosing spondylitis or in good health (not recorded which). Each CDR3 is given with its conserved first and last residue. D genes are given only for firm matches. Clone size is not always given. Where it is, it says once, few, many or a class for expanded clones.

TRBJ2-7 TRBV7-2 NA NA CASSPGLRASEQYF TGTGCCAGCAGCCCCGGGCTGAGGGCCAGCGAGCAGTACTTC
TRBJ1-2 TRBV4-3 TRBD1 once CASSQAGLGYRGGYTF TGCGCCAGCAGCCAAGCCGGGTTGGGATACAGGGGCGGCTACACCTTC
TRBJ2-1 TRBV25-1 NA NA CASSEGGGPRYNEQFF TGTGCCAGCAGTGAAGGTGGGGGGCCCCGGTACAATGAGCAGTTCTTC
TRBJ2-7 TRBV29-1 NA many CSVVEGSYEQYF TGCAGCGTTGTTGAGGGCTCCTACGAGCAGTACTTC
TRBJ1-1 TRBV29-1 TRBD1 few CSVPGQMNTEAFF TGCAGCGTTCCGGGACAGATGAACACTGAAGCTTTCTTT
TRBJ2-2 TRBV9 TRBD1 many CASSVAATGGNTGELFF TGTGCCAGCAGCGTAGCGGCGACAGGGGGAAACACCGGGGAGCTGTTTTTT
TRBJ1-4 TRBV20-1 NA NA CSARPVNEKLFF TGCAGTGCTAGACCGGTGAATGAAAAACTGTTTTTT
TRBJ2-5 TRBV29-1 TRBD2 many CSVEGLAGSQETQYF TGCAGCGTTGAGGGACTAGCGGGATCTCAAGAGACCCAGTACTTC
TRBJ1-3 TRBV3-1 NA NA CARSLRGGPLGYGNTIYF TGTGCCCGCAGTTTACGGGGCGGGCCACTCGGATATGGAAACACCATATATTTT
TRBJ1-4 TRBV2 TRBD1 many CASRANRDRVNEKLFF TGTGCCAGCAGAGCAAACCGGGACAGGGTTAATGAAAAACTGTTTTTT
TRBJ2-5 TRBV19 TRBD2 many CASSIKGGSNQETQYF TGTGCCAGTAGTATTAAGGGAGGGTCGAACCAAGAGACCCAGTACTTC
TRBJ1-3 TRBV7-6 TRBD1 many CASSPGQGASGNTIYF TGTGCCAGCAGCCCGGGACAGGGCGCCTCTGGAAACACCATATATTTT
TRBJ2-3 TRBV6-1 NA NA CASRRTKLTSTDTQYF TGTGCCAGCAGAAGGACAAAATTAACTAGCACAGATACGCAGTATTTT
TRBJ2-5 TRBV3-1 NA once CASSKRSGVEYQETQYF TGTGCCAGCAGCAAGCGTTCCGGGGTCGAGTACCAAGAGACCCAGTACTTC
TRBJ2-1 TRBV6-2/TRBV6-3 TRBD1 NA CASSYPTGGVGGRFYNEQFF TGTGCCAGCAGTTACCCGACAGGGGGCGTCGGCGGGAGGTTCTACAATGAGCAGTTCTTC
TRBJ2-1 TRBV20-1 TRBD2 few CSARDRQGLAGINEQFF TGCAGTGCTAGAGATCGCCAGGGACTAGCGGGAATTAATGAGCAGTTCTTC
TRBJ2-3 TRBV19 NA many CASSIFSTDTQYF TGTGCCAGTAGTATTTTCAGCACAGATACGCAGTATTTT
TRBJ2-3 TRBV5-1 NA many CASSGGRRGTDTQYF TGCGCCAGCAGCGGAGGGAGGAGAGGCACAGATACGCAGTATTTT
TRBJ1-1 TRBV20-1 TRBD1 NA CSVSGQMNTEAFF TGCAGTGTTTCGGGACAGATGAACACTGAAGCTTTCTTT
TRBJ2-2 TRBV4-1 TRBD2 many CASSQVGLAANTGELFF TGCGCCAGCAGCCAAGTCGGACTAGCGGCGAACACCGGGGAGCTGTTTTTT
TRBJ2-5 TRBV6-5 NA NA CASSYRHGGETQYF TGTGCCAGCAGTTACAGACACGGTGGGGAGACCCAGTACTTC
TRBJ2-3 TRBV5-1 NA many CASSQADTQYF TGCGCCAGCAGTCAGGCAGATACGCAGTATTTT
TRBJ2-5 TRBV7-2 TRBD2 NA CASRSVAGGEETQYF TGTGCCAGCAGGAGCGTAGCGGGAGGGGAAGAGACCCAGTACTTC
TRBJ2-7 TRBV7-8 TRBD1 NA CASSLGGGRPYEQYF TGTGCCAGCAGCTTAGGAGGGGGCCGCCCTTACGAGCAGTACTTC